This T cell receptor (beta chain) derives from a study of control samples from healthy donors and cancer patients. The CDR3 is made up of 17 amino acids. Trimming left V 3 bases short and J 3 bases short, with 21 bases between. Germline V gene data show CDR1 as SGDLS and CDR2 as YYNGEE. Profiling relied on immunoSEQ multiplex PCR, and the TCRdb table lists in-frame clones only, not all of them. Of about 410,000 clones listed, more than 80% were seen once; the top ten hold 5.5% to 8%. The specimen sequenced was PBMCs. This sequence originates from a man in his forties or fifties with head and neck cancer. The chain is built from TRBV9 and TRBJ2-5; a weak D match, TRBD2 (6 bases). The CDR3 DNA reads TGTGCCAGCAGCGCCCCCCCCGAACGGGGGTTGGAAGAGACCCAGTACTTC. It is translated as CASSAPPERGLEETQYF.